This T cell receptor beta chain was sequenced in a study of CD8+CD57+ T cells in acquired aplastic anemia. The CDR3 runs 15 residues. The V gene's germline CDR1 is SGHTA and CDR2 FQGTGA. V lost 5 bases and J 0 bases, leaving 11 bases between the germline ends. Patients chosen for sequencing had CD8+CD57+ cells that had expanded, as shown by flow cytometry. Investigators profiled TCR beta VDJ and CDR3 from genomic DNA template. Each CDR3 protein gets one entry after TCRdb re-called the reads with MiXCR. The sample includes more than 150,000 distinct CDR3 sequences, approximately 48% seen only once; the top ten take approximately 13%. The table lists this clonotype with a few counts.

The V call is TRBV7-3, the J call TRBJ2-4, with D unclear. The receptor was isolated from a human donor with aplastic anemia. Material for sequencing was sorted CD4+, CD8+, or CD8+CD57+ T cells (not recorded which) from PBMCs. CDR3 nucleotides: TGTGCCAGCAGCGTCGGGCACGGAGCCAAAAACATTCAGTACTTC. It encodes CASSVGHGAKNIQYF.